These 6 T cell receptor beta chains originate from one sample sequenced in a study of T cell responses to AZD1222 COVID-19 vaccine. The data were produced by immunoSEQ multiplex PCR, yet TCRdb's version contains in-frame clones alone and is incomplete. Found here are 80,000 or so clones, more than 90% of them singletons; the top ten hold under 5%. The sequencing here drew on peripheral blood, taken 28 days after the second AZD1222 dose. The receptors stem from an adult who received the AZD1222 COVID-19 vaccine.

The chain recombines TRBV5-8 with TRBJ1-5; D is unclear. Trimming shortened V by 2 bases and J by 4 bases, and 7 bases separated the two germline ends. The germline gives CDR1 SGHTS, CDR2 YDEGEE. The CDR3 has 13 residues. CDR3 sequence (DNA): TGTGCCAGCAGCTTCCGGTTTAATCAGCCCCAGCATTTT. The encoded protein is CASSFRFNQPQHF.

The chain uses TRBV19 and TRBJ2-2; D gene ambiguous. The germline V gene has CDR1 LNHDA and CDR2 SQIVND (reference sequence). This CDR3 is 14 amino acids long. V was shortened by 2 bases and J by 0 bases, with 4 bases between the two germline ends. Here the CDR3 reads CASSITPNTGELFF. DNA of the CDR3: TGTGCCAGTAGTATAACCCCGAACACCGGGGAGCTGTTTTTT.

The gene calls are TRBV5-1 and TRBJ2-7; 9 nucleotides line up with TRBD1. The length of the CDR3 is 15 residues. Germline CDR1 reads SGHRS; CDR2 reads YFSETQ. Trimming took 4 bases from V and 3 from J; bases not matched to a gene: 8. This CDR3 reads CASSQGDRVNYEQYF. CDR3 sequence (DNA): TGCGCCAGCAGCCAAGGGGACAGGGTTAACTACGAGCAGTACTTC.

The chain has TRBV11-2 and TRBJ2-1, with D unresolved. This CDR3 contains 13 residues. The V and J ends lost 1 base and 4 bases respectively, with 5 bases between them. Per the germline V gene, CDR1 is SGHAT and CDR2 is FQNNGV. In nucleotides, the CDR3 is TGTGCCAGCAGCTTAGGCCAGTACAATGAGCAGTTCTTC. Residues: CASSLGQYNEQFF.

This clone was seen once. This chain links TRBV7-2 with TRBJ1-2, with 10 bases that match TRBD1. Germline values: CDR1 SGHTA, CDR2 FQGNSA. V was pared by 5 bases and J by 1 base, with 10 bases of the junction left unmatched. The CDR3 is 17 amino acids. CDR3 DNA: TGTGCCAGCAGCCCCTCTGGAGGACAGGGGGTTAACTATGGCTACACCTTC. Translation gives CASSPSGGQGVNYGYTF.

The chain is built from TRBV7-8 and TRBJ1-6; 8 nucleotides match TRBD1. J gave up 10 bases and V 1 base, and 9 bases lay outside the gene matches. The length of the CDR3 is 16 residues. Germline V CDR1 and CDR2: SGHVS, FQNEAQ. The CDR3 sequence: CASSLVALQGDSPLHF. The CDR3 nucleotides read TGTGCCAGCAGCTTAGTGGCCCTACAGGGGGACTCACCCCTCCACTTT.